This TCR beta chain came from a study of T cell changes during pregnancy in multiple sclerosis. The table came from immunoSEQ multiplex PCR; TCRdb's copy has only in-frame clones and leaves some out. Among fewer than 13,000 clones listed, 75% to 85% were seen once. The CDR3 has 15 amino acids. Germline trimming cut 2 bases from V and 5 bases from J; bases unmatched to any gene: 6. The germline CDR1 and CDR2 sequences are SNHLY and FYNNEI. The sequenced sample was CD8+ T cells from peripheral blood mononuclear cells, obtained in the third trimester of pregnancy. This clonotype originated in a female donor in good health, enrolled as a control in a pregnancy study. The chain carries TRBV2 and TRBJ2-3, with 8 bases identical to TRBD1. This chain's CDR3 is CASSEWSRGQDTQYF. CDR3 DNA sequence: TGTGCCAGCAGTGAATGGTCCAGGGGGCAAGATACGCAGTATTTT.